Listed here is a single T cell receptor (beta chain). Its antigen is as yet unknown. This sample was included in a study of T cell responses to AZD1222 COVID-19 vaccine. Findings and caveats of the study: Clonal diversity was possibly underestimated; the donors were predominantly white British and more often female. Baseline seropositivity occurred in only six AZD1222 recipients.

This table comes from immunoSEQ multiplex PCR, and its TCRdb copy is limited to in-frame clones, with some not included. In the table there are around 140,000 clones, 90% to 95% of which are singletons. The CDR3 extends over 16 amino acids. The germline V gene has CDR1 SEHNR and CDR2 FQNEAQ (reference sequence). The V gene end was trimmed by 6 bases and the J gene end by 0 bases; junction bases not matched to a gene: 9. V is TRBV7-9 and J is TRBJ1-1; 8 bases align to TRBD1. The sample consisted of peripheral blood, taken after recovery from COVID-19. This receptor was identified in an adult who had recovered from COVID-19. CDR3 region: CASRTQGATVNTEAFF. In DNA form, the CDR3 reads TGTGCCAGCAGAACCCAGGGGGCCACAGTGAACACTGAAGCTTTCTTT. Complete variable domain (other parts from reference TRBV7-9 and TRBJ1-1): DTGVSQNPRHKITKRGQNVTFRCDPISEHNRLYWYRQTLGQGPEFLTYFQNEAQLEKSRLLSDRFSAERPKGSFSTLEIQRTEQGDSAMYLCASRTQGATVNTEAFFGQGTRLTVV.